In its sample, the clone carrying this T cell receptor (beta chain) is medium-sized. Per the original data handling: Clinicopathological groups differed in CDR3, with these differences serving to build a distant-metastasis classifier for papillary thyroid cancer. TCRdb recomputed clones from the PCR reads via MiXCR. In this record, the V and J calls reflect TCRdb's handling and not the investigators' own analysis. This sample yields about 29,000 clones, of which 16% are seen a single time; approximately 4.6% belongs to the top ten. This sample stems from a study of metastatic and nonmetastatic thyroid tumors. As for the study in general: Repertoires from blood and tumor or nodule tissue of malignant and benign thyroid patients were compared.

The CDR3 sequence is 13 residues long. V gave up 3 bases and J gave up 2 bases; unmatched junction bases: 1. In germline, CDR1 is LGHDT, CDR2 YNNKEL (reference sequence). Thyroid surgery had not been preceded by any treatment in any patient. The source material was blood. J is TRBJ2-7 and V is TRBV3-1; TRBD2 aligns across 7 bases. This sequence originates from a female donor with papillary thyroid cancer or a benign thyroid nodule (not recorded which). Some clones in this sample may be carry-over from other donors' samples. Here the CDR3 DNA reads TGTGCCAGCAGCCATAGCGGGCCCTACGAGCAGTACTTC. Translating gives CASSHSGPYEQYF.